The present TCR beta chain was sequenced within a study of neurological immune-mediated disorders. In every sequencing run, more than 160 million TCR-beta sequences were generated from 15-18 subjects. TCRdb analysed the 5' RACE reads with MiXCR anew, one entry per CDR3 protein. This table holds roughly 62,000 distinct CDR3 sequences, approximately 10% found once. This CDR3 is 16 amino acids long. Germline CDR1 SGHTA, CDR2 FQGNSA. Germline trimming cut 2 bases from V and 1 base from J; bases unmatched to any gene: 2. This clonotype was seen repeatedly, ten times or more. Material: PBMCs. The rearrangement joins TRBV7-2 to TRBJ2-2, with TRBD2 matching over 9 bases. This receptor was taken from a man aged 55 to 70 in good health. The CDR3 reads CASSLQRGVNTGELFF. The CDR3 DNA is TGTGCCAGCAGCTTACAGCGGGGGGTGAACACCGGGGAGCTGTTTTTT.